The present T cell receptor (beta chain) was sequenced within a study of T cell changes during pregnancy in multiple sclerosis. Produced via immunoSEQ multiplex PCR; TCRdb's table is partial and in-frame only. The profile shows roughly 38,000 clones, roughly nine tenths of them singletons. The specimen comprised CD4+ T cells from peripheral blood mononuclear cells, sampled before pregnancy. The sequence came from a female donor with multiple sclerosis, enrolled in a pregnancy study.

The CDR3 nucleotides read TGTGCCAGTAGTATGATGGGGACTAGGAATGAGCAGTTCTTC. As protein: CASSMMGTRNEQFF. The J gene is TRBJ2-1, the V gene TRBV19; 8 bases are a match to TRBD2. The CDR3 runs to 14 residues. CDR1 LNHDA and CDR2 SQIVND come from the germline V gene (reference sequence). The V and J ends lost 3 bases and 7 bases, in that order; junction bases with no gene match: 5. The full variable domain, rest sourced from reference TRBV19 and TRBJ2-1, is DGGITQSPKYLFRKEGQNVTLSCEQNLNHDAMYWYRQDPGQGLRLIYYSQIVNDFQKGDIAEGYSVSREKKESFPLTVTSAQKNPTAFYLCASSMMGTRNEQFFGPGTRLTVL.